The clone carrying this T cell receptor beta chain was picked up many times. Germline assignment: CDR1 MNHEY and CDR2 SMNVEV (reference sequence). Trimming stripped 5 bases from V and 0 bases from J, with 13 bases between. The CDR3 contains 15 residues. TCRdb fed the PCR reads into MiXCR, producing one record per CDR3 protein. The sample shows around 9,800 distinct CDR3 sequences, about 55% of them seen only once. Samples came from patients with localized non-small cell lung adenocarcinoma. This record comes from a study of CD4 and CD8 cells across lung adenocarcinoma regions. Material for sequencing was CD4+ T cells from the center of a lung tumor. This clonotype was sampled from a male donor with lung adenocarcinoma. The CD4 and CD8 labels of this study may be unreliable. The chain couples TRBV27 to TRBJ1-2; D remains ambiguous. The CDR3, as DNA: TGTGCCAGCAGTCCTCGGCTCGGGACTAACTATGGCTACACCTTC. Translated: CASSPRLGTNYGYTF.